This T cell receptor (beta chain) was identified during a study of cytomegalovirus exposure and HLA in healthy donors. Study observations and caveats: The study assumed roughly uniform donor sequencing depth for presence/absence analyses. Information on immune exposure was restricted to one variable (CMV serostatus). Researchers reported from a later analysis that most CMV-associated TCR beta chains appeared HLA-restricted.

The sample holds one count of this clone. What it binds is unknown. PCR primers comprised 60 Vbeta and 13 Jbeta primers. The protocol was immunoSEQ multiplex PCR, while the TCRdb copy is restricted to in-frame clones and leaves out a portion. The table lists around 90,000 clones, about 79% of them singletons. With 0 bases clipped from V and 9 bases from J, the junction kept 10 bases outside the gene matches. The germline V gene has CDR1 SGDLS and CDR2 YYNGEE. This CDR3 is built from 16 residues. Sequences were obtained from PBMCs. The receptor was isolated from a male donor in good health and CMV-seropositive. The J gene is TRBJ2-1, the V gene TRBV9, with 9 bases lining up with TRBD2. The CDR3 loop is CASSVESSGVGSEQFF. The CDR3 DNA reads TGTGCCAGCAGCGTAGAGTCTAGCGGGGTTGGTAGTGAGCAGTTCTTC.